This is a list of T cell receptor beta chains from one sample in a study of CD8 T cells in Susac syndrome. TCRdb ran MiXCR on the immunoSEQ multiplex PCR reads and lists one entry per CDR3 protein. The data contain over 120,000 distinct CDR3 sequences, around 95% of them singletons. Sample: CD4+ T cells from PBMCs. The receptors here all came from a human donor with Susac syndrome. Each CDR3 is given without its conserved first and last residue.

length | J | V | CDR3
12 | TRBJ2-1 | TRBV7-3 | ASSLRGAHNEQF
12 | TRBJ2-2 | TRBV20-1 | SASRTSYTGELF
10 | TRBJ1-2 | TRBV20-1 | SAPDNNYGYT
11 | TRBJ2-5 | TRBV14 | ASSQDLAETQY
12 | TRBJ1-5 | TRBV12-3/TRBV12-4 | ASSLTQGSQPQH
12 | TRBJ1-2 | TRBV6-5 | ASSPWGSNYGYT
11 | TRBJ2-3 | TRBV29-1 | SARRGITDTQY
12 | TRBJ2-7 | TRBV9 | ASSTRQGAYEQY
13 | TRBJ1-2 | TRBV3-1 | ASSRLGTGGVGYT
9 | TRBJ1-2 | TRBV7-2 | ASSSIYGYT
13 | TRBJ1-2 | TRBV28 | ASSGTGTPNYGYT
11 | TRBJ2-1 | TRBV21-1 | ASSKRRNNEQF
12 | TRBJ2-2 | TRBV2 | ASSAVLSTGELF
12 | TRBJ2-7 | TRBV20-1 | SAPPAGAPYEQY
12 | TRBJ1-2 | TRBV27 | ASSSPTTNYGYT
11 | TRBJ2-7 | TRBV28 | ASSLTVPYEQY
12 | TRBJ1-5 | TRBV11-2 | ASSQDGGGEPQH
13 | TRBJ1-3 | TRBV28 | ASTSGGAYGNTIY
13 | TRBJ2-5 | TRBV12-3/TRBV12-4 | ASRPGLADQETQY
10 | TRBJ2-7 | TRBV27 | ASPTGAGEQY
12 | TRBJ2-7 | TRBV10-3 | AIRDSLAPGEQY
17 | TRBJ2-4 | TRBV21-1 | ASSNRHLQRGIAKNIQY
10 | TRBJ2-7 | TRBV15 | ATSRVAGVQY
13 | TRBJ2-7 | TRBV9 | ASSPRGTSSYEQY
13 | TRBJ2-1 | TRBV6-1 | ATTGLAYTYNEQF
12 | TRBJ2-3 | TRBV4-2 | ASSQDDFADTQY
13 | TRBJ2-1 | TRBV20-1 | SAPPLRGRVNEQF
11 | TRBJ2-1 | TRBV7-8 | ASSSSGNNEQF
9 | TRBJ2-7 | TRBV3-1 | ASSHAYEQY
15 | TRBJ2-7 | TRBV28 | ASSPGTGLLVGYEQY
12 | TRBJ1-2 | TRBV4-1 | ASSHPGQPYGYT
14 | TRBJ2-2 | TRBV24-1 | ATSAAGTGRTGELF
13 | TRBJ1-1 | TRBV28 | ASRAPERVYTEAF
9 | TRBJ2-7 | TRBV28 | ASSLRYEQY
13 | TRBJ2-7 | TRBV4-3 | ASSQVFKPGYEQY
12 | TRBJ1-5 | TRBV27 | ASSQQGFNQPQH
13 | TRBJ2-1 | TRBV20-1 | SANPGLAGVNEQF
12 | TRBJ2-7 | TRBV30 | AWSETRNSYEQY
13 | TRBJ1-2 | TRBV4-3 | ASKPQGLANYGYT
13 | TRBJ1-2 | TRBV28 | ASSEGAAGSHGYT
11 | TRBJ1-1 | TRBV24-1 | ATEDSMNTEAF
10 | TRBJ1-2 | TRBV30 | AWSDDRADYT
11 | TRBJ2-1 | TRBV12-3/TRBV12-4 | ASSLHQGTEQF
11 | TRBJ2-1 | TRBV30 | AVNVGLLNEQF
10 | TRBJ1-1 | TRBV2 | ASRSQGPRAF
13 | TRBJ2-1 | TRBV9 | ASSNHLGRGNEQF
13 | TRBJ2-7 | TRBV20-1 | SAEDPQGRQGEQY
11 | TRBJ1-6 | TRBV10-3 | ATMVGLGSPLH
13 | TRBJ2-3 | TRBV12-3/TRBV12-4 | ASSFSGSGPDTQY
11 | TRBJ1-1 | TRBV3-1 | ASQGWGSTEAF
13 | TRBJ2-1 | TRBV3-1 | ASSPGTGANNEQF
11 | TRBJ2-6 | TRBV3-1 | ASSQSGANVLT
11 | TRBJ2-4 | TRBV12-3/TRBV12-4 | ASLSGAGGIQY
9 | TRBJ1-1 | TRBV20-1 | SAIRESEAF
12 | TRBJ1-2 | TRBV29-1 | SVEDQQTLYGYT